Below, one TCR beta chain is given with its context. The table came from immunoSEQ multiplex PCR; TCRdb's copy has only in-frame clones and leaves some out. The data show about 100,000 clones, 95% seen once. The germline V gene has CDR1 SQVTM and CDR2 ANQGSEA. The ends lost 7 bases at V and 4 bases at J; junction bases unmatched: 10. CDR3 length: 14 amino acids. This sample was taken from a study of technical replicates of blood from a handful of donors. The TCR comes from a human donor in good health. The V and J genes are TRBV29-1 and TRBJ2-1; 7 nucleotides align to TRBD1. The sample taken for sequencing was T cells isolated from PBMCs. The CDR3 spells CSALDRVKYNEQFF. The CDR3 DNA sequence: TGCAGCGCCCTAGACAGGGTTAAGTACAATGAGCAGTTCTTC.